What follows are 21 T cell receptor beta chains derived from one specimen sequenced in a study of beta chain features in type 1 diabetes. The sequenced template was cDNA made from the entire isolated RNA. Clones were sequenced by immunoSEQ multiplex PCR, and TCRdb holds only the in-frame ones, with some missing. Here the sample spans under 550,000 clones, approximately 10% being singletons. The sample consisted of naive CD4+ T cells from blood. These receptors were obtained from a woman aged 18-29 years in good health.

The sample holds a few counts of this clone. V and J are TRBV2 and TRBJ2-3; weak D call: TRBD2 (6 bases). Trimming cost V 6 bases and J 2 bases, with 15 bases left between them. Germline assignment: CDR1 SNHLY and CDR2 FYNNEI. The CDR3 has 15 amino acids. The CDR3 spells CASRRDGTFTDTQYF. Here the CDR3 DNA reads TGTGCCAGCAGGCGGGACGGGACCTTCACAGATACGCAGTATTTT. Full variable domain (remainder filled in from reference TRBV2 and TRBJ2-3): EPEVTQTPSHQVTQMGQEVILRCVPISNHLYFYWYRQILGQKVEFLVSFYNNEISEKSEIFDDQFSVERPDGSNFTLKIRSTKLEDSAMYFCASRRDGTFTDTQYFGPGTRLTVL.

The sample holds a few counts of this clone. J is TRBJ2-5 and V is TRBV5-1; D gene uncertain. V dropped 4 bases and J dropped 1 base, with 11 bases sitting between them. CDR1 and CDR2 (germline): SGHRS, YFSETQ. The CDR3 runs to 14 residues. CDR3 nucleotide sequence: TGCGCCAGCAGCCTTGGACCCTCCCAAGAGACCCAGTACTTC. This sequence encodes CASSLGPSQETQYF.

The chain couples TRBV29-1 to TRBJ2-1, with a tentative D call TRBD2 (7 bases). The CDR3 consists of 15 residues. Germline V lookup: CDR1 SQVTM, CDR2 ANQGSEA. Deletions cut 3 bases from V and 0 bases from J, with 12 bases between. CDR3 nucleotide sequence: TGCAGCGTTGAGGGGGGGCGATTCTCCTACAATGAGCAGTTCTTC. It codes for CSVEGGRFSYNEQFF.

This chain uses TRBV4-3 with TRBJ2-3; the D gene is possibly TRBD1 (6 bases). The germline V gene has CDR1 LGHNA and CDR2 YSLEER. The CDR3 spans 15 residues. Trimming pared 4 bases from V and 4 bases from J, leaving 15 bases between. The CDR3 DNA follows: TGCGCCAGCAGCCTACAGGGAACCCCGTCAGATACGCAGTATTTT. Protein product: CASSLQGTPSDTQYF.

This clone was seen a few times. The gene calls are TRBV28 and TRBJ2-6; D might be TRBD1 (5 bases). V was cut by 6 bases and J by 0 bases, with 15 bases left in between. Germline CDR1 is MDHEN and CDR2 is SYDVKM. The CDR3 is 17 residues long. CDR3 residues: CASSLDSRSSGANVLTF. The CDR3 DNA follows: TGTGCCAGCAGCCTTGACAGTCGTTCCTCTGGGGCCAACGTCCTGACTTTC.

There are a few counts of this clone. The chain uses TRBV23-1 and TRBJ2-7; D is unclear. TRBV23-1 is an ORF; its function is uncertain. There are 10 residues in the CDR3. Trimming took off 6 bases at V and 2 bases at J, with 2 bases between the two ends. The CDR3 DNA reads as TGCGCCAGCAGAGCCTACGAGCAGTACGTC. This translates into CASRAYEQYV.

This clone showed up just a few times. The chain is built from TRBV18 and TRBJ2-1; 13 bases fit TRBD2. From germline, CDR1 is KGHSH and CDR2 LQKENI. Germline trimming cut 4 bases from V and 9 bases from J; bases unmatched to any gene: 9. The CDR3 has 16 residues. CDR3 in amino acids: CASSQGLAGASGEQFF. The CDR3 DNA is TGTGCCAGCTCACAAGGACTAGCGGGAGCCTCTGGTGAGCAGTTCTTC.

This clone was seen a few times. CDR3 protein: CASVGPDTQYF. CDR3 nucleotides: TGTGCCAGCGTGGGGCCAGATACGCAGTATTTT. The chain is built from TRBV6-9 and TRBJ2-3; D might be TRBD1 (5 bases). V lost 8 bases, J lost 4 bases, and 7 bases lay in between. Germline V CDR1 and CDR2: MNHGY, SVAAGI. The CDR3 contains 11 residues.

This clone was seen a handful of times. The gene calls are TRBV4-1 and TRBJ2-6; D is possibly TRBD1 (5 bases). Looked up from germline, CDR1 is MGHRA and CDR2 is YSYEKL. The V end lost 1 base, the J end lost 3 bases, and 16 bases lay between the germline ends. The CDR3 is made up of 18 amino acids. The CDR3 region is CASSQGQTTVFGANVLTF. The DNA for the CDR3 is TGCGCCAGCAGCCAAGGACAGACAACGGTGTTTGGGGCCAACGTCCTGACTTTC.

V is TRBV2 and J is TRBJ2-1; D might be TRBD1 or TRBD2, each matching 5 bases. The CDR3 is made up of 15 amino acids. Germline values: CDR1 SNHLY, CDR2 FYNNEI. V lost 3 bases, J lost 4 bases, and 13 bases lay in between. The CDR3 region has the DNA TGTGCCAGCAGTGATCAATACGGGACGTACAATGAGCAGTTCTTC. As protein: CASSDQYGTYNEQFF.

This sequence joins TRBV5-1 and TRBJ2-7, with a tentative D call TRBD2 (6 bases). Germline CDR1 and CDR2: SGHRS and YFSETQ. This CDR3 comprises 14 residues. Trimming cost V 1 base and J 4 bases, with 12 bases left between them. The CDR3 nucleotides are TGCGCCAGCAGCTTGCTGGCCGGGGGATACGAGCAGTACTTC. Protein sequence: CASSLLAGGYEQYF. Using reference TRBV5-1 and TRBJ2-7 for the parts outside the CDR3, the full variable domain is KAGVTQTPRYLIKTRGQQVTLSCSPISGHRSVSWYQQTPGQGLQFLFEYFSETQRNKGNFPGRFSGRQFSNSRSEMNVSTLELGDSALYLCASSLLAGGYEQYFGPGTRLTVT.

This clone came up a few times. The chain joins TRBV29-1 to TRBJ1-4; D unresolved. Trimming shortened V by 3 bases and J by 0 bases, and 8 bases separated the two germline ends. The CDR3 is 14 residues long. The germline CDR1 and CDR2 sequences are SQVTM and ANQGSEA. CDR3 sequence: CSVEHGPTNEKLFF. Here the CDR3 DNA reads TGCAGCGTTGAGCATGGTCCAACTAATGAAAAACTGTTTTTT.

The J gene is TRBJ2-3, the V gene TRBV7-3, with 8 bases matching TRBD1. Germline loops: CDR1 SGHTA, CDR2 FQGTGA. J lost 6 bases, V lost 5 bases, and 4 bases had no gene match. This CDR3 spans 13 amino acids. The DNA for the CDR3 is TGTGCCAGCAGCAAACACAGGGGGGATACGCAGTATTTT. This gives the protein CASSKHRGDTQYF.

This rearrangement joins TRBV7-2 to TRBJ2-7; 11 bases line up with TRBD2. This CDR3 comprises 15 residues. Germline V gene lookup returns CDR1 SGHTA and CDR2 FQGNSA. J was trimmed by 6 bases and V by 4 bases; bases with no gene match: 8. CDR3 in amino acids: CASSYTGTSGTEQYF. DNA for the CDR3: TGTGCCAGCAGCTACACCGGGACTAGCGGTACCGAGCAGTACTTC.

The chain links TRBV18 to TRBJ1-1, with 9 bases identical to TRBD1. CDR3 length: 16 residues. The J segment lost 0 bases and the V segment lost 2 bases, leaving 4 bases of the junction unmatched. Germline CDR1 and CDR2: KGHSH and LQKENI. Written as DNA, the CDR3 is TGTGCCAGCTCACCAGCACAGGGGGCGGTGAACACTGAAGCTTTCTTT. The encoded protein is CASSPAQGAVNTEAFF. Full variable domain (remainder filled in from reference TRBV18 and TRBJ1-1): NAGVMQNPRHLVRRRGQEARLRCSPMKGHSHVYWYRQLPEEGLKFMVYLQKENIIDESGMPKERFSAEFPKEGPSILRIQQVVRGDSAAYFCASSPAQGAVNTEAFFGQGTRLTVV.

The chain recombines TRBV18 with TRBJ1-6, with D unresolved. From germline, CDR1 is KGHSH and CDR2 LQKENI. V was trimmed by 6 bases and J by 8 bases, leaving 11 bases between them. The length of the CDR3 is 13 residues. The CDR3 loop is CASSLTVDSPLHF. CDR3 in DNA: TGTGCCAGCTCCCTCACGGTTGATTCACCCCTCCACTTT.

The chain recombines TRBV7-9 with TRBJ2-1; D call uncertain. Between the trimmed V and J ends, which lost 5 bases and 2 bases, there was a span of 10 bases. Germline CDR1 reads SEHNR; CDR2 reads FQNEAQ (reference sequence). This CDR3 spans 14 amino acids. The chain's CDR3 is CASSRSPPYNEQFF. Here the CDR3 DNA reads TGTGCCAGCAGCCGCTCCCCTCCCTACAATGAGCAGTTCTTC.

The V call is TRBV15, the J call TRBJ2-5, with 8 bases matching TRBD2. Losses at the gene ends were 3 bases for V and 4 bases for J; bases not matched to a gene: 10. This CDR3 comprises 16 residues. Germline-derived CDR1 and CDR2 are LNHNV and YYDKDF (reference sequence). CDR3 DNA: TGTGCCACCAGCAGCGGACTAGCAATTGTTCGAGAGACCCAGTACTTC. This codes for CATSSGLAIVRETQYF.

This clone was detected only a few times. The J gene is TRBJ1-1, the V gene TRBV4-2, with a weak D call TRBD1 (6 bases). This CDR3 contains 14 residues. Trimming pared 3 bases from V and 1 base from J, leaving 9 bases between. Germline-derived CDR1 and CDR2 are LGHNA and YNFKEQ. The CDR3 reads CASSQQGQNTEAFF. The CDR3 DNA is TGTGCCAGCAGCCAGCAGGGGCAGAACACTGAAGCTTTCTTT.

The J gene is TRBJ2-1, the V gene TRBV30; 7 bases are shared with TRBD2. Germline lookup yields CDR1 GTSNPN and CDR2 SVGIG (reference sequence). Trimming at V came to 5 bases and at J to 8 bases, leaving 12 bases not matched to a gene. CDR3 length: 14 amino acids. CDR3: CAWSAGREFHEQFF. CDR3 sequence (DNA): TGTGCCTGGTCGGCCGGGCGGGAGTTCCATGAGCAGTTCTTC. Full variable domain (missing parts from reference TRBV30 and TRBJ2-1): SQTIHQWPATLVQPVGSPLSLECTVEGTSNPNLYWYRQAAGRGLQLLFYSVGIGQISSEVPQNLSASRPQDRQFILSSKKLLLSDSGFYLCAWSAGREFHEQFFGPGTRLTVL.

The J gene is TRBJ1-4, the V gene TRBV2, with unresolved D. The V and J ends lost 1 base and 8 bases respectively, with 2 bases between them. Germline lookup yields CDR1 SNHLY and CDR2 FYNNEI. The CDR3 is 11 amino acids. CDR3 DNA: TGTGCCAGCAGTGAAGGGGAAAAACTGTTTTTT. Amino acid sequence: CASSEGEKLFF.